A selection of T cell receptor beta chains follows, all from one sample in a study of T-cell memory formation after mild COVID-19. Each CDR3 protein gets one entry after TCRdb re-called the 5' RACE reads with MiXCR. The sample includes 50,000 to 75,000 distinct CDR3 sequences, about 9.4% of them seen just once. Sequencing input: PBMCs or a T cell subset sorted from them (not recorded which). The receptors stem from a man between 18 and 29 years old who had mild COVID-19 (a few samples of this study predate the infection). Cell type and time point are not known. Each CDR3 is given with its conserved first and last residue. Fields, in order: CDR3 DNA, CDR3 protein, D gene, clone size, V gene, J gene. A D gene is named only where the DNA matches it firmly. For some rows the clone size is stated as once, few or many, or as a class when expanded; others skip it.

CDR3 DNA: TGCGCCAGCAGGAGGGTCGGGGGATTGAACACAGATACGCAGTATTTT; CDR3 protein: CASRRVGGLNTDTQYF; D gene: NA; clone size: few; V gene: TRBV5-1; J gene: TRBJ2-3
CDR3 DNA: TGCAGTGCAGGGGACACGGGCACAGATACGCAGTATTTT; CDR3 protein: CSAGDTGTDTQYF; D gene: NA; clone size: few; V gene: TRBV20-1; J gene: TRBJ2-3
CDR3 DNA: TGCGCCAGCAGCCAAGATGGCGGAGAGCAGTTCTTC; CDR3 protein: CASSQDGGEQFF; D gene: NA; clone size: NA; V gene: TRBV4-3; J gene: TRBJ2-1
CDR3 DNA: TGCGCCAGCAGCGCGGGGTACCAAGAGACCCAGTACTTC; CDR3 protein: CASSAGYQETQYF; D gene: NA; clone size: NA; V gene: TRBV5-1; J gene: TRBJ2-5
CDR3 DNA: TGCGCCAGCAGCTTGTTTACTAGTAGCGTGTTCGGGACCCAGTACTTC; CDR3 protein: CASSLFTSSVFGTQYF; D gene: NA; clone size: few; V gene: TRBV5-1; J gene: TRBJ2-5
CDR3 DNA: TGTGCCAGCTCACCGGGACAGGATGAAAAACTGTTTTTT; CDR3 protein: CASSPGQDEKLFF; D gene: TRBD1; clone size: few; V gene: TRBV18; J gene: TRBJ1-4
CDR3 DNA: TGTGCCAGCAGTGAATACAGCTCTGGGGCCAACGTCCTGACTTTC; CDR3 protein: CASSEYSSGANVLTF; D gene: NA; clone size: few; V gene: TRBV2; J gene: TRBJ2-6
CDR3 DNA: TGTGCCAGCAGTTCGGGACAGGGGGTTAATGAGCAGTTCTTC; CDR3 protein: CASSSGQGVNEQFF; D gene: TRBD1; clone size: few; V gene: TRBV6-9; J gene: TRBJ2-1
CDR3 DNA: TGTGCCAGCAGCTCTGGGAGCGGCTATGGCTACACCTTC; CDR3 protein: CASSSGSGYGYTF; D gene: NA; clone size: few; V gene: TRBV7-2; J gene: TRBJ1-2
CDR3 DNA: TGTGCCAGCAGCGGGGGATGGACAGATACGCAGTATTTT; CDR3 protein: CASSGGWTDTQYF; D gene: NA; clone size: NA; V gene: TRBV5-4; J gene: TRBJ2-3
CDR3 DNA: TGTGCCACCAGTGACAGCAGGGTTCCCACTGAAGCTTTCTTT; CDR3 protein: CATSDSRVPTEAFF; D gene: NA; clone size: NA; V gene: TRBV24-1; J gene: TRBJ1-1
CDR3 DNA: TGTGCCAGTAACTCAGAGGGGATCGGGCTACCCACTGAAGCTTTCTTT; CDR3 protein: CASNSEGIGLPTEAFF; D gene: NA; clone size: NA; V gene: TRBV19; J gene: TRBJ1-1
CDR3 DNA: TGTGCCAGCAGCCAGGAAGAGACAGGGCAGGGCATTTGGAGCACAGATACGCAGTATTTT; CDR3 protein: CASSQEETGQGIWSTDTQYF; D gene: TRBD1; clone size: few; V gene: TRBV3-1; J gene: TRBJ2-3
CDR3 DNA: TGCAGTGCGGATCCTGGGCTCGCCGAGACCCAGTACTTC; CDR3 protein: CSADPGLAETQYF; D gene: NA; clone size: few; V gene: TRBV20-1; J gene: TRBJ2-5
CDR3 DNA: TGTGCCAGCCAACATGCCCGGGGCAATCAGCCCCAGCATTTT; CDR3 protein: CASQHARGNQPQHF; D gene: NA; clone size: NA; V gene: TRBV12-3/TRBV12-4; J gene: TRBJ1-5
CDR3 DNA: TGTGCCAGCACCTCCCCGGGACAGGGGTCCTACGAGCAGTACTTC; CDR3 protein: CASTSPGQGSYEQYF; D gene: TRBD1; clone size: many; V gene: TRBV7-2; J gene: TRBJ2-7
CDR3 DNA: TGTGCCAGCACCTATAGCGGGGGCCGAACCTACAATGAGCAGTTCTTC; CDR3 protein: CASTYSGGRTYNEQFF; D gene: TRBD2; clone size: few; V gene: TRBV6-2/TRBV6-3; J gene: TRBJ2-1
CDR3 DNA: TGTGCCAGCAGCAGGGCCGGGGAGCTGTTTTTT; CDR3 protein: CASSRAGELFF; D gene: NA; clone size: many; V gene: TRBV12-3/TRBV12-4; J gene: TRBJ2-2
CDR3 DNA: TGTGCCAGCAGTTTAGGGCAGGGAGGAAACACCATATATTTT; CDR3 protein: CASSLGQGGNTIYF; D gene: NA; clone size: few; V gene: TRBV12-3/TRBV12-4; J gene: TRBJ1-3
CDR3 DNA: TGTGCCAGCAGACACAATTACAATGAGCAGTTCTTC; CDR3 protein: CASRHNYNEQFF; D gene: NA; clone size: NA; V gene: TRBV6-2/TRBV6-3; J gene: TRBJ2-1
CDR3 DNA: TGTGCCAGCAGCCAGACTCGAGACACTGAAGCTTTCTTT; CDR3 protein: CASSQTRDTEAFF; D gene: NA; clone size: NA; V gene: TRBV6-5; J gene: TRBJ1-1
CDR3 DNA: TGCGCCAGCAGCCAAACAAGGACAGCCACAGATACGCAGTATTTT; CDR3 protein: CASSQTRTATDTQYF; D gene: NA; clone size: few; V gene: TRBV5-1; J gene: TRBJ2-3
CDR3 DNA: TGTGCCAGCAGCACTTACGAGAGGGGGACAGGGGGCCGGAACTTC; CDR3 protein: CASSTYERGTGGRNF; D gene: NA; clone size: many; V gene: TRBV21-1; J gene: TRBJ2-7
CDR3 DNA: TGTGCCAGCAGTTCAACCCGGGACAGGAGATCCAATCAGCCCCAGCATTTT; CDR3 protein: CASSSTRDRRSNQPQHF; D gene: TRBD1; clone size: NA; V gene: TRBV6-6; J gene: TRBJ1-5
CDR3 DNA: TGTGCCAGCAGTTTCGGCCCACATGGAACTGAAGCTTTCTTT; CDR3 protein: CASSFGPHGTEAFF; D gene: NA; clone size: NA; V gene: TRBV12-3/TRBV12-4; J gene: TRBJ1-1
CDR3 DNA: TGCAGTGCTAGACAGGGAGAGACCCAGTACTTC; CDR3 protein: CSARQGETQYF; D gene: NA; clone size: many; V gene: TRBV20-1; J gene: TRBJ2-5
CDR3 DNA: TGTGCCAGCAACATAGACGGGTGGGGGACTGAAGCTTTCTTT; CDR3 protein: CASNIDGWGTEAFF; D gene: NA; clone size: NA; V gene: TRBV21-1; J gene: TRBJ1-1